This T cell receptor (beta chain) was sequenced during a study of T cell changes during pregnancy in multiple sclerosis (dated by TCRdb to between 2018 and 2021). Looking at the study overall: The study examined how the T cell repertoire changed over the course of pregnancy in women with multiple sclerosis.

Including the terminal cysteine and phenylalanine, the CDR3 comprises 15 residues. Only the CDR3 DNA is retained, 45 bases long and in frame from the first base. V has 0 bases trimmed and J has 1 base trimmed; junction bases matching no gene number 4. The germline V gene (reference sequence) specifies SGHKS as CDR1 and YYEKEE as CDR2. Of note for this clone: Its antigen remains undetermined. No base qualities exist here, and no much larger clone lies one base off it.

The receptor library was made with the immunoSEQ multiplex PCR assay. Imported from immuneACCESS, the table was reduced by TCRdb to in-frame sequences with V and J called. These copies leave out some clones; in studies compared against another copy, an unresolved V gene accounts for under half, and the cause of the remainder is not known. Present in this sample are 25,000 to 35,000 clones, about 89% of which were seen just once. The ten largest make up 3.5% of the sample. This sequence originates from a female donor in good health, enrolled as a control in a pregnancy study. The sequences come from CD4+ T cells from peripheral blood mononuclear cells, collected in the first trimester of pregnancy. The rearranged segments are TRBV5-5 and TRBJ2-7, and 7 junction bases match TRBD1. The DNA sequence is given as TGTGCCAGCAGCTTGGCCGGGACAGTTTCCTACGAGCAGTACTTC. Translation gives CASSLAGTVSYEQYF.